The rows below give T cell receptor beta chains drawn from one sample of a study of EBV T-cell therapy then PD-1 blockade in nasopharyngeal carcinoma. These receptors are not linked to any known antigen. Produced via immunoSEQ multiplex PCR; TCRdb's table is partial and in-frame only. The sample consists of about 20,000 clones, 82% of them appearing once. The starting material was CD8+ T cells from blood, obtained at day -245 from a patient whose treatment included autologous EBV-specific T cells and nivolumab. These receptor sequences come from a man between 35 and 55 years old with nasopharyngeal carcinoma. CDR3s include the opening cysteine and the closing phenylalanine or tryptophan. Fields, in order: D gene, J gene, clone size, V gene, CDR3 DNA, CDR3 protein. D genes are given only for firm matches. Size is stated for part of the rows, as once, few or many counts, or as a class when the clone is expanded.

D: -; J: TRBJ1-5; size: -; V: TRBV28; DNA: TGTGCCAGCAGTTTTCGATTGGACAGAAGTACTAGCAATCAGCCCCAGCATTTT; CDR3: CASSFRLDRSTSNQPQHF
D: -; J: TRBJ1-2; size: -; V: TRBV9; DNA: TGTGCCAGCAGCGGAACCACAGGGTCGGTTAACACCTTC; CDR3: CASSGTTGSVNTF
D: TRBD2; J: TRBJ2-1; size: once; V: TRBV29-1; DNA: TGCAGCGTTGAACCCCGGGGGGGGGTCTCCTACAATGAGCAGTTCTTC; CDR3: CSVEPRGGVSYNEQFF
D: TRBD1; J: TRBJ2-4; size: -; V: TRBV9; DNA: TGTGCCAGCAGCGCCTCTAGACAGGGGGCTGCCAAAAACATTCAGTACTTC; CDR3: CASSASRQGAAKNIQYF
D: -; J: TRBJ2-3; size: -; V: TRBV3-1/TRBV3-2; DNA: TGTGCCAGCAGCCCCCAGGGAACAGATACGCAGTATTTT; CDR3: CASSPQGTDTQYF
D: TRBD1; J: TRBJ2-3; size: few; V: TRBV27; DNA: TGTGCCAGCAGTCTCCTTTCGACAGGGAAAGATACGCAGTATTTT; CDR3: CASSLLSTGKDTQYF
D: -; J: TRBJ1-2; size: -; V: TRBV24-1; DNA: TGTGCCACCAGTGGGGCGACAGAGCCCAACTATGGCTACACCTTC; CDR3: CATSGATEPNYGYTF
D: -; J: TRBJ2-7; size: -; V: TRBV13; DNA: TGTGCCAGCAGCTTAGGCTCGGGGGGCCGTAACTACGAGCAGTACTTC; CDR3: CASSLGSGGRNYEQYF
D: TRBD1; J: TRBJ1-1; size: -; V: TRBV5-6; DNA: TGTGCCAGCAGCTTTCCGAACAGGGGGGAAACTGAAGCTTTCTTT; CDR3: CASSFPNRGETEAFF
D: TRBD1; J: TRBJ1-6; size: -; V: TRBV5-1; DNA: TGCGCCAGCAGCTCTACCCCGACTAACCCGACAGGGCTGGGATCACCCCTCCACTTT; CDR3: CASSSTPTNPTGLGSPLHF
D: -; J: TRBJ1-4; size: -; V: TRBV3-1/TRBV3-2; DNA: TGTGCCAGCAGCCTCGTTGGTAATGAAAAACTGTTTTTT; CDR3: CASSLVGNEKLFF
D: TRBD1; J: TRBJ2-3; size: -; V: TRBV6-2/TRBV6-3; DNA: TGTGCCAGCAGTTACTCTCAAGACAGGGCTGATACGCAGTATTTT; CDR3: CASSYSQDRADTQYF
D: TRBD1; J: TRBJ2-2; size: -; V: TRBV4-3; DNA: TGCGCCAGCAGCCCATATGGACAGGGGGCCGGGGAGCTGTTTTTT; CDR3: CASSPYGQGAGELFF
D: -; J: TRBJ1-1; size: once; V: TRBV2; DNA: TGTGCCAGCAGTGAAGCGGATTCAGGGCCTCACGGGAGGGTCTTT; CDR3: CASSEADSGPHGRVF
D: -; J: TRBJ2-5; size: once; V: TRBV2; DNA: TGTGCCAGCAGTGAATATCGCTCCCAAGAGACCCAGTACTTC; CDR3: CASSEYRSQETQYF
D: -; J: TRBJ1-2; size: few; V: TRBV4-3; DNA: TGCGCCAGCAGCCAAGGGACGGAAGTTAACTATGGCTACACCTTC; CDR3: CASSQGTEVNYGYTF
D: -; J: TRBJ2-7; size: -; V: TRBV7-9; DNA: TGTGCCAGCAGCGATACAGCAAGTAGCTACGAGCAGTACTTC; CDR3: CASSDTASSYEQYF
D: -; J: TRBJ2-3; size: -; V: TRBV12-5; DNA: TGTGCTAGTGGTTTGGGGGCGGGTTACACAGATACGCAGTATTTT; CDR3: CASGLGAGYTDTQYF
D: -; J: TRBJ2-7; size: -; V: TRBV4-1; DNA: TGCGCCAGCAGCCAAGGCAGGGACAACGAGCAGTACTTC; CDR3: CASSQGRDNEQYF
D: -; J: TRBJ2-7; size: once; V: TRBV13; DNA: TGTGCCAGCAGCTTGACCGAGGCTCCCTACGAGCAGTACTTC; CDR3: CASSLTEAPYEQYF
D: -; J: TRBJ2-3; size: once; V: TRBV6-4; DNA: TGTGCCAGCAGTCCCATGGCTAGCAGCGGTACAGATACGCAGTATTTT; CDR3: CASSPMASSGTDTQYF
D: -; J: TRBJ2-7; size: -; V: TRBV21-1; DNA: TGTGCCAGCAGCAAAGGCCCCCAGGAGGACCCCTACGAGCAGTACTTC; CDR3: CASSKGPQEDPYEQYF
D: -; J: TRBJ2-1; size: -; V: TRBV4-3; DNA: TGCGCCAGCAGCCAAGATCTCGCGGGGCGGAGCAATGAGCAGTTCTTC; CDR3: CASSQDLAGRSNEQFF
D: TRBD1; J: TRBJ1-2; size: medium-sized; V: TRBV27; DNA: TGTGCCAGCAGTGATAGGACAGGGATATTTAACTATGGCTACACCTTC; CDR3: CASSDRTGIFNYGYTF
D: TRBD1; J: TRBJ2-3; size: -; V: TRBV7-3; DNA: TGTGCCAGCAGCCTCCTGGGGACAGAAAAACTGGATACGCAGTATTTT; CDR3: CASSLLGTEKLDTQYF
D: -; J: TRBJ2-3; size: once; V: TRBV2; DNA: TGTGCCAGCAGGGGGGGCCTCACAGATACGCAGTATTTT; CDR3: CASRGGLTDTQYF
D: TRBD2; J: TRBJ2-2; size: -; V: TRBV7-9; DNA: TGTGCCAGCAGCTCCCCCGAAAGCGGGGGCCTTACCGAGGAGCTGTTTTTT; CDR3: CASSSPESGGLTEELFF
D: -; J: TRBJ2-7; size: -; V: TRBV5-4; DNA: TGTGCCAGCAGCTTGGCGACAGGCTCCTACGAGCAGTACTTC; CDR3: CASSLATGSYEQYF
D: TRBD1; J: TRBJ2-3; size: -; V: TRBV5-4; DNA: TGTGCCAGCAGTACCGGGACAGGGATTAGCACAGATACGCAGTATTTT; CDR3: CASSTGTGISTDTQYF
D: -; J: TRBJ2-3; size: -; V: TRBV4-3; DNA: TGCGCCAGCAGCCCTTTTTCAGGGGAGCGGACAGATACGCAGTATTTT; CDR3: CASSPFSGERTDTQYF
D: -; J: TRBJ1-2; size: -; V: TRBV12-3/TRBV12-4; DNA: TGTGCCAGCAGTGTACAGGGAAACTATGACTACACCTTC; CDR3: CASSVQGNYDYTF
D: -; J: TRBJ1-1; size: -; V: TRBV29-1; DNA: TGCAGCGTTGAAGAAGGGAACAGCGTGAACACTGAAGCTTTCTTT; CDR3: CSVEEGNSVNTEAFF
D: -; J: TRBJ1-5; size: -; V: TRBV21-1; DNA: TGTGCCAGCAGCAAAGTCGGGGGGACCAATCAGCCCCAGCATTTT; CDR3: CASSKVGGTNQPQHF
D: -; J: TRBJ1-1; size: once; V: TRBV9; DNA: TGTGCCAGCAGCCTTAAACCCAGGGACGAGAACACTGAAGCTTTCTTT; CDR3: CASSLKPRDENTEAFF
D: -; J: TRBJ2-2; size: -; V: TRBV6-4; DNA: TGTGCCAGCAGTGATGACCAGGATAGGGGGGAGCTGTTTTTT; CDR3: CASSDDQDRGELFF
D: -; J: TRBJ1-5; size: -; V: TRBV9; DNA: TGTGCCAGCAGCGTAGGCACAAGTAGCAATCAGCCCCAGCATTTT; CDR3: CASSVGTSSNQPQHF
D: -; J: TRBJ2-5; size: -; V: TRBV4-1; DNA: TGCGCCAGCAGCCAAGATCGGGTTGGTCTGGGAGAGACCCAGTACTTC; CDR3: CASSQDRVGLGETQYF
D: TRBD1; J: TRBJ2-7; size: -; V: TRBV7-9; DNA: TGTGCCAGCCAAACAGGGGAAGATTTGTACGAGCAGTACTTC; CDR3: CASQTGEDLYEQYF
D: -; J: TRBJ1-3; size: -; V: TRBV29-1; DNA: TGCAGCGTTGGCGGGGGGGGGCTGTCTGGAAACACCATATATTTT; CDR3: CSVGGGGLSGNTIYF
D: TRBD1; J: TRBJ1-1; size: -; V: TRBV19; DNA: TGTGCCAGTAGTATCGGGACAGGGGGAGCTTTCTTT; CDR3: CASSIGTGGAFF
D: -; J: TRBJ1-2; size: -; V: TRBV3-1/TRBV3-2; DNA: TGTGCCAGCAGCCAATCGAAGGGGGTTGGCTACACCTTC; CDR3: CASSQSKGVGYTF
D: TRBD2; J: TRBJ2-3; size: -; V: TRBV7-3; DNA: TGTGCCAGCACTAGACTAGCGGGGGGTGCCACAGATACGCAGTATTTT; CDR3: CASTRLAGGATDTQYF
D: -; J: TRBJ1-2; size: -; V: TRBV15; DNA: TGTGCCACCAGCGCAGGCGGGTATGGCTACACCTTC; CDR3: CATSAGGYGYTF
D: -; J: TRBJ1-4; size: -; V: TRBV6-1; DNA: TGTGCCAGCAGTGAAGCGGCAGGGGCGCCTGAAAAACTGTTTTTT; CDR3: CASSEAAGAPEKLFF
D: TRBD1; J: TRBJ2-1; size: -; V: TRBV4-1; DNA: TGCGCCAGCAGCCACCGACAGGGGAAATACAATGAGCAGTTCTTC; CDR3: CASSHRQGKYNEQFF
D: -; J: TRBJ2-3; size: few; V: TRBV6-4; DNA: TGTGCCAGCAGTGACGGGGAAGATACGCAGTATTTT; CDR3: CASSDGEDTQYF
D: TRBD2; J: TRBJ2-3; size: -; V: TRBV4-3; DNA: TGCGCCAGCAGCCAAGATAAGGCGGGGGGGCCGACAGATACGCAGTATTTT; CDR3: CASSQDKAGGPTDTQYF
D: -; J: TRBJ1-1; size: -; V: TRBV7-9; DNA: TGTGCCAGCAGCTCTAGGGTGTCGAACACTGAAGCTTTCTTT; CDR3: CASSSRVSNTEAFF